This entry concerns a single T cell receptor beta chain. Thyroid surgery was preceded by no treatment in any patient. This specimen belongs to a study of metastatic and nonmetastatic thyroid tumors. Germline V lookup: CDR1 LGHDT, CDR2 YNNKEL (reference sequence). With 0 bases removed from V and 1 base from J, the gap between germline ends came to 6 bases. The CDR3 totals 14 residues. From the PCR reads, TCRdb re-called clones with MiXCR. The sample yields 12,000 or so clones, 31% seen once. The TCR sequence derives from a female donor with papillary thyroid cancer or a benign thyroid nodule (not recorded which). Some clones in this sample may be carry-over from other donors' samples. The sequenced sample was tumor tissue. V gene TRBV3-1 combines with J gene TRBJ1-1; maybe TRBD1 (5 bases). The CDR3 DNA is TGTGCCAGCAGCCAAGAGGGACGGAACACTGAAGCTTTCTTT. Translation gives CASSQEGRNTEAFF.